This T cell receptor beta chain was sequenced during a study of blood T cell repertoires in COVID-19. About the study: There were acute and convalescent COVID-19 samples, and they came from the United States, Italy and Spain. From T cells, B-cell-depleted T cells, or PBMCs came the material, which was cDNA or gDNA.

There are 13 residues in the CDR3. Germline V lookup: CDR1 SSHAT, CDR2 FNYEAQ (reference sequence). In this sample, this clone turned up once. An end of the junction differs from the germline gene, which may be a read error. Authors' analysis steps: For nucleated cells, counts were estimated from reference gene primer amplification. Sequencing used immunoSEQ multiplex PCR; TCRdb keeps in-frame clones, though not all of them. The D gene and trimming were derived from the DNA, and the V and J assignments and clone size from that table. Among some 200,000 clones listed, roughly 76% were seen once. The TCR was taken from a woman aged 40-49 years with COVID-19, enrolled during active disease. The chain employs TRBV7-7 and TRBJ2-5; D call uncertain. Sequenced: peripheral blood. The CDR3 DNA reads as TGTGCTAGCAGCTCCGGGTCCCAAGAGACCCAGTACTTC. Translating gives CASSSGSQETQYF.